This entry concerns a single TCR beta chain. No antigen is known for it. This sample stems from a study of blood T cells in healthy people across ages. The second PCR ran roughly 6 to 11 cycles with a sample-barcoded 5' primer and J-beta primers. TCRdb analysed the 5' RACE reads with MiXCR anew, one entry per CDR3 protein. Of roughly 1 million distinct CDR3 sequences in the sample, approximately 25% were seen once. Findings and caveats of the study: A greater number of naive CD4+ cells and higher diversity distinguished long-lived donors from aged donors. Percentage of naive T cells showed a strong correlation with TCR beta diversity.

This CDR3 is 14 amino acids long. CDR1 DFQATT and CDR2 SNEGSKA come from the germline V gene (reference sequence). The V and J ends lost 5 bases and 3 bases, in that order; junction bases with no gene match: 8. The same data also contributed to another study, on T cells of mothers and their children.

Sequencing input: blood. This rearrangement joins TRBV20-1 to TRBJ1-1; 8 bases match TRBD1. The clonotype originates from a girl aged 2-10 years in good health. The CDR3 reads CSAFETGAYTEAFF. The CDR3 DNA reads TGCAGTGCTTTCGAGACAGGGGCGTACACTGAAGCTTTCTTT.